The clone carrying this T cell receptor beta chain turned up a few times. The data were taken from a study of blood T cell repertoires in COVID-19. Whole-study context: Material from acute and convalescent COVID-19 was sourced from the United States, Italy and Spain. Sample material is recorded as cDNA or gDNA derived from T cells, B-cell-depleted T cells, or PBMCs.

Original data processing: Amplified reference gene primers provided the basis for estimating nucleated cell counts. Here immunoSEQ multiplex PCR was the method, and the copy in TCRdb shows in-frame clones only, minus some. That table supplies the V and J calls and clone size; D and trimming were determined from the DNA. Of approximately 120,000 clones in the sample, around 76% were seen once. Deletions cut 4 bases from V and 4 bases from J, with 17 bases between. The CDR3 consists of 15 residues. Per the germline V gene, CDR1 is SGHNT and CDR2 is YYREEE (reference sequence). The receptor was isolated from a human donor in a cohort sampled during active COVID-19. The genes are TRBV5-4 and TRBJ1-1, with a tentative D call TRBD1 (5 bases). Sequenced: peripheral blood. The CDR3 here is CASSGAVGLTTEAFF. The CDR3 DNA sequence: TGTGCCAGCAGCGGGGCGGTAGGGTTAACCACTGAAGCTTTCTTT.